Below are 14 T cell receptor beta chains sequenced from a single sample in a study of glioma-infiltrating T cells after dendritic cell vaccination. This table comes from immunoSEQ multiplex PCR, and its TCRdb copy is limited to in-frame clones, with some not included. The sample yields about 100,000 clones, roughly 83% seen once. This specimen consisted of blood, obtained before dendritic cell vaccination. These receptors came from a human donor with glioblastoma.

The rearrangement uses TRBV2 and TRBJ2-1, with 7 bases that match TRBD2. The CDR3 loop spans 17 amino acids. Germline values: CDR1 SNHLY, CDR2 FYNNEI. With 3 bases clipped from V and 3 bases from J, the junction kept 11 bases outside the gene matches. The CDR3 bases are TGTGCCAGCAGTGAGTCAATGGCGGGGGAATTCTACAATGAGCAGTTCTTC. This gives the protein CASSESMAGEFYNEQFF.

The chain joins TRBV18 to TRBJ1-1; 8 nucleotides agree with TRBD1. The CDR3 extends over 21 amino acids. Trimming took 5 bases from V and 0 from J; bases not matched to a gene: 23. From germline, CDR1 is KGHSH and CDR2 LQKENI. CDR3 sequence (DNA): TGTGCCAGCTCAACCGGGAGAACGCCCGAAGGACAGGGTCGCATGAACACTGAAGCTTTCTTT. Its protein product is CASSTGRTPEGQGRMNTEAFF.

The chain uses TRBV6-6 and TRBJ2-3, with 7 bases aligning to TRBD1. V gave up 6 bases and J gave up 3 bases; unmatched junction bases: 6. CDR1 and CDR2 (germline): MNHNY, SVGAGI (reference sequence). The CDR3 loop spans 14 amino acids. The CDR3 DNA reads TGTGCCAGCAGCCGACAGGGCGGTACAGATACGCAGTATTTT. It is translated as CASSRQGGTDTQYF.

This sequence joins TRBV27 and TRBJ1-6; 7 nucleotides agree with TRBD1. The germline gives CDR1 MNHEY, CDR2 SMNVEV (reference sequence). The trim removed 7 bases at V and 7 bases at J, leaving 7 bases unmatched. The CDR3 runs 14 residues. This chain's CDR3 is CASTGTAVNSPLHF. The CDR3 coding sequence is TGTGCCAGCACAGGGACAGCTGTAAATTCACCCCTCCACTTT.

The rearrangement joins TRBV5-1 to TRBJ2-7, with D possibly TRBD1 on 6 matching bases. The CDR3 is made up of 13 amino acids. CDR1 and CDR2 (germline): SGHRS, YFSETQ. Trimming stripped 2 bases from V and 7 bases from J, with 13 bases between. The CDR3 nucleotides read TGCGCCAGCAGCTTAAACTCAGGGGTTGAGCAGTACTTC. This translates into CASSLNSGVEQYF.

With regard to this clone: A junction end diverges from the germline sequence, so it may reflect a read error. The chain carries TRBV6-5 and TRBJ2-3, with 10 bases fitting TRBD1. The CDR3 loop spans 14 amino acids. Germline V gene data show CDR1 as MNHEY and CDR2 as SVGAGI. The CDR3 sequence: CASSDSTGGYTQYF. The CDR3 DNA is TGTGCCAGCAGTGACTCGACAGGGGGCTATACGCAGTATTTT.

The CDR3 is CASSFGRGLAGANEQFF. The CDR3 nucleotides read TGTGCCAGCAGTTTTGGCCGAGGACTAGCGGGAGCCAATGAGCAGTTCTTC. The chain carries TRBV28 and TRBJ2-1; 13 bases match TRBD2. Losses at the gene ends were 3 bases for V and 6 bases for J; bases not matched to a gene: 8. Germline V gene data show CDR1 as MDHEN and CDR2 as SYDVKM. There are 17 residues in the CDR3. The full variable domain, with the rest looked up from reference TRBV28 and TRBJ2-1, is DVKVTQSSRYLVKRTGEKVFLECVQDMDHENMFWYRQDPGLGLRLIYFSYDVKMKEKGDIPEGYSVSREKKERFSLILESASTNQTSMYLCASSFGRGLAGANEQFFGPGTRLTVL.

The V call is TRBV9, the J call TRBJ2-5; no definite D call. Trimming took off 4 bases at V and 3 bases at J, with 16 bases between the two ends. Per the germline V gene, CDR1 is SGDLS and CDR2 is YYNGEE. This CDR3 has 15 residues. CDR3 bases: TGTGCCAGCAGCCCACAGCCCGACAATGAAGAGACCCAGTACTTC. It is translated as CASSPQPDNEETQYF.

The chain combines TRBV11-3 with TRBJ2-7; 8 bases match TRBD2. J was trimmed by 1 base and V by 5 bases; bases with no gene match: 7. Germline CDR1 reads SGHNT; CDR2 reads YENEEA. The CDR3 length is 15 residues. In DNA form, the CDR3 reads TGTGCCAGCAGCCTCCAAGCGGGGGTATCCTACGAGCAGTACTTC. This sequence encodes CASSLQAGVSYEQYF. Full variable domain (outside the CDR3, taken from reference TRBV11-3 and TRBJ2-7): EAGVVQSPRYKIIEKKQPVAFWCNPISGHNTLYWYLQNLGQGPELLIRYENEEAVDDSQLPKDRFSAERLKGVDSTLKIQPAELGDSAVYLCASSLQAGVSYEQYFGPGTRLTVT.

The V gene is TRBV28, the J gene TRBJ1-4; D is possibly TRBD1 (6 bases). CDR3 length: 17 residues. V was clipped by 5 bases and J by 10 bases, with 26 bases between them. From germline, CDR1 is MDHEN and CDR2 SYDVKM. The CDR3 DNA reads as TGTGCCAGCAGTACCAGGTGGAGGGGAGGGGGGTTCGGAAAACTGTTTTTT. It translates to CASSTRWRGGGFGKLFF.

In this sample, this clone turned up a few times. The CDR3, as DNA: TGTGCCAGCAGGGGACAGGGAGGAAACTATGGCTACACCTTC. Protein sequence: CASRGQGGNYGYTF. J is TRBJ1-2 and V is TRBV2; TRBD1 agrees at 9 bases. V lost 6 bases to trimming and J lost 2 bases; unmatched junction nucleotides: 4. The CDR3 loop spans 14 amino acids. Germline V gene lookup returns CDR1 SNHLY and CDR2 FYNNEI. Looking up the rest from reference TRBV2 and TRBJ1-2 gives the full variable domain: EPEVTQTPSHQVTQMGQEVILRCVPISNHLYFYWYRQILGQKVEFLVSFYNNEISEKSEIFDDQFSVERPDGSNFTLKIRSTKLEDSAMYFCASRGQGGNYGYTFGSGTRLTVV.

The chain is built from TRBV7-2 and TRBJ2-3; 7 bases agree with TRBD2. The germline V gene has CDR1 SGHTA and CDR2 FQGNSA. The CDR3 runs 14 residues. The ends lost 2 bases at V and 4 bases at J; junction bases unmatched: 3. The CDR3 DNA is TGTGCCAGCAGCTTATGGGAGGGACCAGATACGCAGTATTTT. Translating gives CASSLWEGPDTQYF.

The chain uses TRBV28 and TRBJ1-5; the D is unclear. Per the germline V gene, CDR1 is MDHEN and CDR2 is SYDVKM. V lost 2 bases to trimming and J lost 1 base, with 9 bases between them. This CDR3 has 15 amino acids. The chain's CDR3 is CASSLPLGSNQPQHF. The CDR3 DNA follows: TGTGCCAGCAGTTTACCTCTGGGCAGCAATCAGCCCCAGCATTTT. Using reference TRBV28 and TRBJ1-5 for the parts outside the CDR3, the full variable domain is DVKVTQSSRYLVKRTGEKVFLECVQDMDHENMFWYRQDPGLGLRLIYFSYDVKMKEKGDIPEGYSVSREKKERFSLILESASTNQTSMYLCASSLPLGSNQPQHFGDGTRLSIL.

This clone was seen just once. For the CDR3, the DNA is TGTGCCAGCAGCTCCGGACAGGATTTCTCTGGGGCCAACGTCCTGACTTTC. Amino acids: CASSSGQDFSGANVLTF. The chain carries TRBV7-2 and TRBJ2-6; 7 nucleotides line up with TRBD1. Germline V gives CDR1 SGHTA, CDR2 FQGNSA. CDR3 size: 17 residues. The junction had 6 bases not matched to a gene; V was cut back by 4 bases and J by 0 bases.